The clone carrying this TCR beta chain has a handful of counts. The study ran its PCR with 60 Vbeta and 13 Jbeta primers. Original data processing: Later analysis identified tens of millions of unique TCR beta chains, approximately 11 million shared. Using immunoSEQ multiplex PCR, the repertoire was profiled, and TCRdb retains in-frame clones only, with some absent. V and J calls and clone size are given by that table; D and trimming were obtained from the DNA. Here the sample spans around 200,000 clones, less than 90% being singletons. Germline CDR1 PRHDT, CDR2 FYEKMQ (reference sequence). This CDR3 region has 15 residues. V was cut by 2 bases and J by 1 base, with 6 bases left in between. The entry originates in a study of cytomegalovirus exposure and HLA in healthy donors. Study context: Out of roughly 170 million T cells, an earlier analysis found 117 million unique TCR beta sequences in total.

The sequence came from a man in his fifties in good health and CMV-seronegative. The source material was PBMCs. The rearrangement uses TRBV13 and TRBJ1-6; TRBD1 is a possible D gene (6 bases). The CDR3 loop is CASSLQGSYNSPLHF. The CDR3 DNA follows: TGTGCCAGCAGCTTACAGGGGTCCTATAATTCACCCCTCCACTTT. The full variable domain, rest sourced from reference TRBV13 and TRBJ1-6, is AAGVIQSPRHLIKEKRETATLKCYPIPRHDTVYWYQQGPGQDPQFLISFYEKMQSDKGSIPDRFSAQQFSDYHSELNMSSLELGDSALYFCASSLQGSYNSPLHFGNGTRLTVT.